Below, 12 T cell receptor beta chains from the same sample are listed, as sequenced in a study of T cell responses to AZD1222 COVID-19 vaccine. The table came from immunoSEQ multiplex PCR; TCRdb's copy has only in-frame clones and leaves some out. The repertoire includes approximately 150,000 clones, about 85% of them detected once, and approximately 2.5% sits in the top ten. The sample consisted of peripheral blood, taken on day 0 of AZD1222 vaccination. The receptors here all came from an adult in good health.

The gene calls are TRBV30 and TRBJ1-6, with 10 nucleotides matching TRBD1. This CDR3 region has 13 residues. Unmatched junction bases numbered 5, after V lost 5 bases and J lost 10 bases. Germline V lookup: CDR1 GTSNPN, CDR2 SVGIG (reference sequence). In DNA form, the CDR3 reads TGTGCCTGGGGGGGACAGGGGTTCTCACCCCTCCACTTT. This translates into CAWGGQGFSPLHF.

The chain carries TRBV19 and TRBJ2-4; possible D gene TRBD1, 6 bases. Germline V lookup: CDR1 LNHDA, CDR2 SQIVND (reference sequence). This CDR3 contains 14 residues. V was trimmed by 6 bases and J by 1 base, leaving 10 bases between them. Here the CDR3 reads CASRDGQAKNIQYF. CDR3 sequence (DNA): TGTGCCAGTAGAGACGGACAGGCCAAAAACATTCAGTACTTC. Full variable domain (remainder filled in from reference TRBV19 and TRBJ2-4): DGGITQSPKYLFRKEGQNVTLSCEQNLNHDAMYWYRQDPGQGLRLIYYSQIVNDFQKGDIAEGYSVSREKKESFPLTVTSAQKNPTAFYLCASRDGQAKNIQYFGAGTRLSVL.

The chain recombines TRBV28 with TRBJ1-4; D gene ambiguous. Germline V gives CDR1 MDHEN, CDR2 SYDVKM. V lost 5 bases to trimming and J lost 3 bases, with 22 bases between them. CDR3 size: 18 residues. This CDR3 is CASSTTIRRKESNEKLFF. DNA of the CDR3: TGTGCCAGCAGTACGACAATCAGGCGTAAGGAGTCTAATGAAAAACTGTTTTTT.

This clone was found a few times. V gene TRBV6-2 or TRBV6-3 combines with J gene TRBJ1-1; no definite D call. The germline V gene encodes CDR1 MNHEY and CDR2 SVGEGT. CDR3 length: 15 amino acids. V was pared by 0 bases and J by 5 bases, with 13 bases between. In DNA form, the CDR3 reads TGTGCCAGCAGTTACTCGATGGACCTCGAGACTGAAGCTTTCTTT. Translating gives CASSYSMDLETEAFF.

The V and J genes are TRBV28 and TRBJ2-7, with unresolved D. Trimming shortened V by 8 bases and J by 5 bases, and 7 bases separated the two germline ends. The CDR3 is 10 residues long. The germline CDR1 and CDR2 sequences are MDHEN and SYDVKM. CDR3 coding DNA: TGTGCCAGCGGGCAAAACGAGCAGTACTTC. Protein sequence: CASGQNEQYF.

CDR3 residues: CASSLGDITEAFF. The CDR3, as DNA: TGCGCCAGCAGCTTGGGCGACATCACTGAAGCTTTCTTT. The J gene is TRBJ1-1, the V gene TRBV5-1, with D hard to call. Trimming cost V 0 bases and J 4 bases, with 7 bases left between them. This CDR3 has 13 amino acids. The germline V gene encodes CDR1 SGHRS and CDR2 YFSETQ.

This CDR3 reads CASRKTDTQYF. In nucleotides, the CDR3 is TGTGCCAGCCGAAAGACAGATACGCAGTATTTT. The chain carries TRBV6-6 and TRBJ2-3; no clear D. From germline, CDR1 is MNHNY and CDR2 SVGAGI (reference sequence). Trimming shortened V by 8 bases and J by 3 bases, and 6 bases separated the two germline ends. The CDR3 extends over 11 amino acids.

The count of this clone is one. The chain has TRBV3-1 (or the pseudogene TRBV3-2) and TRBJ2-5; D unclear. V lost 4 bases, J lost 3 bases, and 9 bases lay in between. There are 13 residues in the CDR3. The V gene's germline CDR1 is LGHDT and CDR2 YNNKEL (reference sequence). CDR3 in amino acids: CASSPTLEETQYF. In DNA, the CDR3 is TGTGCCAGCAGCCCCACCCTTGAAGAGACCCAGTACTTC.

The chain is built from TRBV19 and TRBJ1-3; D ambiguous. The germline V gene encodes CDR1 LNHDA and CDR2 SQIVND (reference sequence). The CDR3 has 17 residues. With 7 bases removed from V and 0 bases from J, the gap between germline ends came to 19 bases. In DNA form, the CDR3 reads TGTGCCAGTAAACCTATAGGAAATACCGGCTCTGGAAACACCATATATTTT. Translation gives CASKPIGNTGSGNTIYF.

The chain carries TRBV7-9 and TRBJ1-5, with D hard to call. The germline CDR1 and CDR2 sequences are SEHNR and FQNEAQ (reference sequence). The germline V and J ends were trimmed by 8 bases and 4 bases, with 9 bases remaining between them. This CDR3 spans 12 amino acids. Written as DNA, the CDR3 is TGTGCCAGCGGCGGGGTAAATCAGCCCCAGCATTTT. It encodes CASGGVNQPQHF.

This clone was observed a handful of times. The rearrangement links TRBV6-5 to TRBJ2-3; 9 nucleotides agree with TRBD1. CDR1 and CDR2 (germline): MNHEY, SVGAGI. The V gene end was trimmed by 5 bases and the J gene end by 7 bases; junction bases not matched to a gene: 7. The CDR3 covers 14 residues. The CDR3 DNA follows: TGTGCCAGCAGTCAAAGGGACAGGGTAAATACGCAGTATTTT. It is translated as CASSQRDRVNTQYF.

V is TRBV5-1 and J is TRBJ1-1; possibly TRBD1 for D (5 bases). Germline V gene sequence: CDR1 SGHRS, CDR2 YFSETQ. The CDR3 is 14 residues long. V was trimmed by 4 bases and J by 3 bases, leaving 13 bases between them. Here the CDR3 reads CASSKWGPDTEAFF. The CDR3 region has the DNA TGCGCCAGCAGCAAGTGGGGCCCTGACACTGAAGCTTTCTTT.